Following are 20 T cell receptor beta chains from one sample sequenced in a study of yellow fever vaccine responses in identical twins. TCRdb processed the RT-PCR reads anew with MiXCR; each CDR3 protein has one entry. Among more than 11,000 distinct CDR3 sequences listed, roughly 80% were seen once. The sequencing used T cells from blood (PBMCs), unsorted or a sorted subset (not recorded which), collected before or after yellow fever vaccination (not recorded which). The source of these receptors is a woman aged 18-29 years who received the yellow fever vaccine.

The V call is TRBV10-3, the J call TRBJ2-7; D unclear. CDR1 is ENHRY and CDR2 is SYGVKD in the germline V gene. The ends were cut back, 6 bases at V and 3 bases at J, with 9 bases in the middle. The CDR3 length is 12 residues. The CDR3 DNA reads as TGTGCCATCAGCCCCCAGAACTACGAGCAGTACTTC. Its translation: CAISPQNYEQYF.

V usage is TRBV11-1 and J usage is TRBJ2-3; D is undetermined. The V end lost 1 base, the J end lost 0 bases, and 14 bases lay between the germline ends. This CDR3 is 17 amino acids long. In germline, CDR1 is SGHAT, CDR2 FQDESV (reference sequence). The CDR3 region is CASSLVGLSTSTDTQYF. As DNA, the CDR3 is TGTGCCAGCAGCTTAGTTGGTCTGTCGACTAGCACAGATACGCAGTATTTT.

The V and J genes are TRBV7-2 and TRBJ2-1; D gene uncertain. The CDR3 has 14 amino acids. Trimming pared 7 bases from V and 5 bases from J, leaving 15 bases between. In germline, CDR1 is SGHTA, CDR2 FQGNSA. The CDR3 spells CASNEPLDDNEQFF. CDR3 DNA: TGTGCCAGCAACGAACCCTTAGACGACAATGAGCAGTTCTTC.

V usage is TRBV2 and J usage is TRBJ1-1; 7 bases align to TRBD1. From germline, CDR1 is SNHLY and CDR2 FYNNEI. The CDR3 covers 15 residues. V trimming: 2 bases; J trimming: 1 base; junction bases outside the gene matches: 4. The CDR3 region has the DNA TGTGCCAGCAGTGAAACAGGGGCCTCGAACACTGAAGCTTTCTTT. Its translation: CASSETGASNTEAFF.

V gene TRBV12-3 or TRBV12-4 combines with J gene TRBJ1-5; the match to TRBD1 covers 7 bases. The CDR3 extends over 13 amino acids. J gave up 2 bases and V 6 bases, and 1 base lay outside the gene matches. The CDR3 is CASSDRGNQPQHF. CDR3 in DNA: TGTGCCAGCAGCGACAGGGGCAATCAGCCCCAGCATTTT.

The rearrangement joins TRBV10-3 to TRBJ2-1; 8 bases are a match to TRBD1. CDR1 is ENHRY and CDR2 is SYGVKD in the germline V gene. Trimming took 4 bases from V and 6 from J; bases not matched to a gene: 14. The CDR3 has 17 residues. CDR3 coding DNA: TGTGCCATCAGTGTCAAGAAGGCACGGACAGGGACCAATGAGCAGTTCTTC. This encodes CAISVKKARTGTNEQFF.

This chain uses TRBV6-5 with TRBJ1-2; TRBD1 might be the D (5 bases). CDR3 length: 16 amino acids. The ends were cut back, 0 bases at V and 5 bases at J, with 16 bases in the middle. Germline V gives CDR1 MNHEY, CDR2 SVGAGI. The CDR3 sequence is CASSYSTAGLWYGYTF. For the CDR3, the DNA is TGTGCCAGCAGTTACTCGACAGCGGGCCTATGGTATGGCTACACCTTC.

This chain connects TRBV29-1 to TRBJ1-2, with D perhaps matching TRBD1 (5 bases). V lost 6 bases to trimming and J lost 2 bases, with 13 bases between them. The CDR3 loop spans 13 amino acids. Per the germline V gene, CDR1 is SQVTM and CDR2 is ANQGSEA. For the CDR3, the DNA is TGCAGCGTGGCTAGGGACCTAAACTATGGCTACACCTTC. The encoded protein is CSVARDLNYGYTF.

The rearrangement links TRBV11-1 to TRBJ2-3; 8 bases are shared with TRBD1. This CDR3 comprises 14 residues. The germline V gene has CDR1 SGHAT and CDR2 FQDESV (reference sequence). The J segment lost 0 bases and the V segment lost 5 bases, leaving 1 base of the junction unmatched. The CDR3 bases are TGTGCCAGCAGCCGGACAGGGAGCACAGATACGCAGTATTTT. Its translation is CASSRTGSTDTQYF.

The V and J genes are TRBV20-1 and TRBJ2-7, with TRBD2 matching over 8 bases. This CDR3 has 16 residues. Germline CDR1 DFQATT, CDR2 SNEGSKA (reference sequence). J was trimmed by 5 bases and V by 5 bases; bases with no gene match: 17. The CDR3 DNA is TGCAGTGCTGCCGCTCCCTTAGCGGGAAAGGGCCACGAGCAGTACTTC. Its protein product is CSAAAPLAGKGHEQYF.

This clonotype was seen only a few times. This rearrangement joins TRBV7-8 to TRBJ2-2; D possibly corresponds to TRBD2 (5 bases). Germline V CDR1 and CDR2: SGHVS, FQNEAQ. Trimming removed 2 bases from V and 2 bases from J, with 9 bases in between. This CDR3 is built from 15 residues. The CDR3 here is CASSLRGSNTGELFF. For the CDR3, the DNA is TGTGCCAGCAGCTTACGGGGATCTAACACCGGGGAGCTGTTTTTT.

CDR3 coding DNA: TGTGCCAGCAGCTTGGGACAGGGGGCGCATGAGCAGTACTTC. This translates into CASSLGQGAHEQYF. The rearrangement joins TRBV5-4 to TRBJ2-7; 10 nucleotides match TRBD1. The CDR3 extends over 14 amino acids. Germline CDR1 is SGHNT and CDR2 is YYREEE (reference sequence). V dropped 0 bases and J dropped 7; count of bases not matched to a gene: 4. The full variable domain, its missing parts supplied by reference TRBV5-4 and TRBJ2-7, is ETGVTQSPTHLIKTRGQQVTLRCSSQSGHNTVSWYQQALGQGPQFIFQYYREEENGRGNFPPRFSGLQFPNYSSELNVNALELDDSALYLCASSLGQGAHEQYFGPGTRLTVT.

The gene calls are TRBV5-1 and TRBJ2-1, with D possibly called TRBD1 or TRBD2 (5 bases each). CDR1 and CDR2 from the germline V gene are SGHRS and YFSETQ. The V gene lost 0 bases and the J gene lost 7 bases, with 14 bases spanning the gap. The CDR3 covers 15 residues. CDR3 residues: CASSLVDRDANEQFF. The CDR3 bases are TGCGCCAGCAGCTTGGTCGACCGGGACGCAAATGAGCAGTTCTTC. The full variable domain, with the rest looked up from reference TRBV5-1 and TRBJ2-1, is KAGVTQTPRYLIKTRGQQVTLSCSPISGHRSVSWYQQTPGQGLQFLFEYFSETQRNKGNFPGRFSGRQFSNSRSEMNVSTLELGDSALYLCASSLVDRDANEQFFGPGTRLTVL.

V is TRBV2 and J is TRBJ1-1; a possible D gene is TRBD1 (6 bases). V was trimmed by 4 bases and J by 4 bases, leaving 13 bases between them. From germline, CDR1 is SNHLY and CDR2 FYNNEI. CDR3 size: 14 residues. Written as DNA, the CDR3 is TGTGCCAGCAGTGGACAGGAGAGGGGCACTGAAGCTTTCTTT. Translation: CASSGQERGTEAFF.

This chain uses TRBV20-1 with TRBJ2-5; maybe TRBD2 (5 bases). Germline V gives CDR1 DFQATT, CDR2 SNEGSKA (reference sequence). Trimming stripped 5 bases from V and 1 base from J, with 11 bases between. This CDR3 has 13 amino acids. The CDR3 loop reads CSALLASQETQYF. The CDR3 DNA is TGCAGTGCTCTCCTAGCCTCCCAAGAGACCCAGTACTTC.

V and J are TRBV3-1 and TRBJ1-2; D ambiguous. The CDR3 is made up of 14 amino acids. Germline CDR1 reads LGHDT; CDR2 reads YNNKEL (reference sequence). V was pared by 2 bases and J by 4 bases, with 11 bases between. CDR3 sequence: CASSQSTGPYGYTF. The CDR3 region has the DNA TGTGCCAGCAGCCAATCGACTGGCCCCTATGGCTACACCTTC.

The V gene is TRBV5-4, the J gene TRBJ1-5, with 8 bases aligning to TRBD1. The CDR3 is made up of 14 amino acids. From germline, CDR1 is SGHNT and CDR2 YYREEE (reference sequence). V dropped 4 bases and J dropped 4; count of bases not matched to a gene: 4. In nucleotides, the CDR3 is TGTGCCAGCAGCGCGGACAGGGCGAATCAGCCCCAGCATTTT. Its translation: CASSADRANQPQHF.

The V and J genes are TRBV19 and TRBJ2-1; D tentatively reads TRBD1 or TRBD2 (7 bases each). This CDR3 region has 16 residues. The V end lost 5 bases, the J end lost 4 bases, and 18 bases lay between the germline ends. CDR1 is LNHDA, CDR2 SQIVND, per germline (reference sequence). The CDR3 here is CASSSQGGIAYNEQFF. The CDR3 DNA reads TGTGCCAGTAGTTCCCAGGGGGGGATCGCTTACAATGAGCAGTTCTTC. Full variable domain (remainder filled in from reference TRBV19 and TRBJ2-1): DGGITQSPKYLFRKEGQNVTLSCEQNLNHDAMYWYRQDPGQGLRLIYYSQIVNDFQKGDIAEGYSVSREKKESFPLTVTSAQKNPTAFYLCASSSQGGIAYNEQFFGPGTRLTVL.

The CDR3: CASSLGQGRADTQYF. CDR3 nucleotide sequence: TGTGCCAGCAGCTTAGGACAGGGTAGGGCAGATACGCAGTATTTT. This chain joins TRBV7-8 and TRBJ2-3, with TRBD1 identical over 7 bases. Germline V gene lookup returns CDR1 SGHVS and CDR2 FQNEAQ. Trimming removed 1 base from V and 4 bases from J; junction bases left unmatched: 5. This CDR3 is built from 15 residues.

CDR3 nucleotide sequence: TGTGCCAGCTCACCACCCTTTGGGGGTGGTTCACCCCTCCACTTT. Residues: CASSPPFGGGSPLHF. The J gene is TRBJ1-6, the V gene TRBV18; possibly TRBD1 for D (5 bases). The germline V and J ends were trimmed by 0 bases and 9 bases, with 12 bases remaining between them. The CDR3 length is 15 residues. CDR1 and CDR2 (germline): KGHSH, LQKENI.